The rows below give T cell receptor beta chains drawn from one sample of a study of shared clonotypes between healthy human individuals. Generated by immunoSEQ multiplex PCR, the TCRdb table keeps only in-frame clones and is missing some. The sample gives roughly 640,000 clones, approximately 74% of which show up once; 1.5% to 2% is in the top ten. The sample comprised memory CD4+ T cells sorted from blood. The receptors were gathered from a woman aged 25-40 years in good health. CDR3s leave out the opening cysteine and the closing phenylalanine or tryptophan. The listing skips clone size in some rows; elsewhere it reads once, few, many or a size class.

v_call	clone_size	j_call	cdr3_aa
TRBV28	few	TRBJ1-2	ASSLSVHGYT
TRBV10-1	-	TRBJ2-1	ASSETGSAYNEQF
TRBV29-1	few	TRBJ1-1	SVQDREKNTEAF
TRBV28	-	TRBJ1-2	ASSLQGEYGYT
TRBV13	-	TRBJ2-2	ASSSTRRTGELF
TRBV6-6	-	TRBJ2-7	ASVKDRAGEQY
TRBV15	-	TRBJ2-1	ATSRKLAGGPNEQF
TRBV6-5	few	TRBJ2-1	ASTGRVAYNEQF
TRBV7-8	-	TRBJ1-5	ASSLLDSNQPQH
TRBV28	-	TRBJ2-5	ASQQGQETQY
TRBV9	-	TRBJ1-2	ASSPGQGLVDYGYT
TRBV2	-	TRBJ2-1	ASSVGGWNEQF
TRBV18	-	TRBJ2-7	ASSLFDRGEQY
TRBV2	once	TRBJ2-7	ASSEAPGLAHEQY
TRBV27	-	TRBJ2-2	ASSRRGQNTGELF
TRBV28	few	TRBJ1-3	ASSQTGYSGNTIY
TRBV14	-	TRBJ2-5	ASSQARETQY
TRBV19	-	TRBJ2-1	ASSIRLAGHPLSYNEQF
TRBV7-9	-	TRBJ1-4	ASSPPGGGTEKLF
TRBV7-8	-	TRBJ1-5	ASSPLRVDNQPQH
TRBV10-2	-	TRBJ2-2	ASITGRRGELF
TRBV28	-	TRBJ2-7	ASGEGRRHEQY
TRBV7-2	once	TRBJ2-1	ASSHDRSGQF
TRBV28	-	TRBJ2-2	ASSLVSGRSTGELF
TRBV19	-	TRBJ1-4	ASSPSRDRGNEKLF
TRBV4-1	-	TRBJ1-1	ASSINTGAFANTEAF
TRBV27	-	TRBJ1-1	ASSFRPGTGPGGAF
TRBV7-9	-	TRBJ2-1	ATGLGSSYNEQF
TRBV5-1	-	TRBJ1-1	ASSHLEQGANTEAF